The sample holds many counts of the clone carrying this T cell receptor beta chain. TCRdb reprocessed the 5' RACE reads via MiXCR and lists one record per CDR3 protein. The table shows 25,000 to 30,000 distinct CDR3 sequences, with 2.5% to 4% occurring only once. These data originate in a study of neurological immune-mediated disorders. J was trimmed by 4 bases and V by 7 bases; bases with no gene match: 11. The germline V gene encodes CDR1 SGHTA and CDR2 FQGNSA. This CDR3 has 15 residues. This TCR was recovered from a woman in her twenties or thirties with multiple sclerosis. This chain connects TRBV7-2 to TRBJ2-5, with 8 bases fitting TRBD2. Specimen: PBMCs. As DNA, the CDR3 is TGTGCCAGCACTAAAAGCGGGGGTTGGGTAGAGACCCAGTACTTC. It translates to CASTKSGGWVETQYF.